This T cell receptor beta chain was captured by sequencing in a study of vaccination effects on CD4 cells after COVID-19. Whole-study context: Sampling of a few convalescent patients occurred early (day +14) and late post-vaccination. Post-vaccine draws lagged the second dose by a median of 72 days.

This clone is medium-sized in the sample. Its specificity is not known. The data were produced by immunoSEQ multiplex PCR, yet TCRdb's version contains in-frame clones alone and is incomplete. This sample has roughly 35,000 clones, with about 68% found just once. Study results and limitations: Only a few convalescent patients and no early post-infection timepoints featured in the study.

The CDR3 is 10 amino acids. Trimming left V 8 bases short and J 10 bases short, with 6 bases between. Germline V lookup: CDR1 SNHLY, CDR2 FYNNEI. At the end of less than 12 days of culture, CD4+ T cells were isolated. This person caught SARS-CoV-2 sometime from March to December 2020, and PCR testing confirmed the infection. The vaccine given was either BNT162b2 or mRNA-1273, in two doses. Replacing half the medium with IL-2 medium was done on days 3 and 7. This TCR came from a human donor who had a prior SARS-CoV-2 infection. The chain recombines TRBV2 with TRBJ2-6, with D tentatively TRBD2 (6 bases). Sequenced material: CD4+ T cells from PBMCs cultured without peptide, taken after COVID-19 vaccination. In DNA, the CDR3 is TGTGCCAGCGGGGGGAACGTCCTGACTTTC. It yields the protein CASGGNVLTF.